These 31 T cell receptor beta chains originate from one sample sequenced in a study of CD8+ T cells in alopecia areata (dated by TCRdb to 2016 to 2019). Library construction relied on the immunoSEQ multiplex PCR assay. RNA was extracted from all samples and reverse transcribed into cDNA as template for TCR sequencing. TCRdb re-hosts the immuneACCESS table, in-frame sequences only. Its copies lack some clones; in the studies checked, an unresolved V gene accounts for under half of them, and the cause for the rest is not known. This sample holds 180,000 or so clones; approximately 51% were observed only once. Jointly, the top ten make up 10% of the sample. Reading the label with the study, this specimen's treatment or condition is: oral pan-JAK inhibitor, 5-10 mg twice daily. This specimen was CD8+ T cells sorted from blood, taken around week 54, from a patient treated with tofacitinib. The source is a human donor with alopecia areata.

The chain joins TRBV7-9 to TRBJ2-5; 7 bases map to TRBD1. Germline CDR1 is SEHNR and CDR2 is FQNEAQ (reference sequence). The V gene end was trimmed by 8 bases and the J gene end by 1 base; junction bases not matched to a gene: 7. This CDR3 has 14 residues. The CDR3: CASAWDSPQETQYF. The DNA of the CDR3 is TGTGCCAGCGCTTGGGACAGCCCCCAAGAGACCCAGTACTTC. Looking up the rest from reference TRBV7-9 and TRBJ2-5 gives the full variable domain: DTGVSQNPRHKITKRGQNVTFRCDPISEHNRLYWYRQTLGQGPEFLTYFQNEAQLEKSRLLSDRFSAERPKGSFSTLEIQRTEQGDSAMYLCASAWDSPQETQYFGPGTRLLVL.

This clone came up a few times. V is TRBV14 and J is TRBJ2-5; D remains ambiguous. Looked up from germline, CDR1 is SGHDN and CDR2 is FVKESK. The CDR3 is 14 amino acids. V lost 0 bases, J lost 2 bases, and 7 bases lay in between. CDR3 sequence: CASSQDRAQETQYF. CDR3 in DNA: TGTGCCAGCAGCCAAGATCGAGCTCAAGAGACCCAGTACTTC.

V is TRBV11-2 and J is TRBJ2-3, with unresolved D. The V and J ends lost 1 base and 5 bases respectively, with 1 base between them. CDR3 length: 11 amino acids. Germline CDR1 is SGHAT and CDR2 is FQNNGV. The CDR3 region is CASSLGDTQYF. The CDR3 DNA follows: TGTGCCAGCAGCTTAGGAGATACGCAGTATTTT.

The V call is TRBV5-1, the J call TRBJ2-7; 8 nucleotides agree with TRBD1. V lost 4 bases to trimming and J lost 3 bases; unmatched junction nucleotides: 9. From germline, CDR1 is SGHRS and CDR2 YFSETQ. The CDR3 contains 15 residues. In nucleotides, the CDR3 is TGCGCCAGCAGCCGCGGACAGGGCACATTCTACGAGCAGTACTTC. Residues: CASSRGQGTFYEQYF.

The rearrangement joins TRBV23-1 to TRBJ2-3, with 9 bases matching TRBD2. TRBV23-1 is treated as an ORF (open reading frame) with a function not yet certain. The CDR3 spans 16 residues. V gave up 2 bases and J gave up 1 base; unmatched junction bases: 4. The CDR3, as DNA: TGCGCCAGCAGTCAAGTCGGCGGGGGGGGCACAGATACGCAGTATTTT. This encodes CASSQVGGGGTDTQYF.

This clone showed up many times. The chain links TRBV19 to TRBJ2-5; D is possibly TRBD1 (5 bases). This CDR3 is 15 amino acids long. The germline gives CDR1 LNHDA, CDR2 SQIVND (reference sequence). Between the trimmed V and J ends, which lost 4 bases and 1 base, there was a span of 13 bases. CDR3 sequence (DNA): TGTGCCAGTAGTACGCCGACAGATTCCCAAGAGACCCAGTACTTC. Protein: CASSTPTDSQETQYF.

V gene TRBV29-1 combines with J gene TRBJ1-2; 10 positions agree with TRBD1. Germline assignment: CDR1 SQVTM and CDR2 ANQGSEA. Trimming cost V 7 bases and J 4 bases; bases outside gene matches: 9. The CDR3 extends over 14 amino acids. The CDR3 nucleotides are TGCAGCGACGCGACAGGGGGCGCCGGCTATGGCTACACCTTC. It is translated as CSDATGGAGYGYTF.

The rearrangement links TRBV7-2 to TRBJ1-1; D ambiguous. V was shortened by 1 base and J by 0 bases, with 9 bases between the two germline ends. The CDR3 is 15 residues long. Germline CDR1 reads SGHTA; CDR2 reads FQGNSA. The CDR3 DNA sequence: TGTGCCAGCAGCTTAGGGCGGACTATGAACACTGAAGCTTTCTTT. This sequence encodes CASSLGRTMNTEAFF.

This chain uses TRBV6-5 with TRBJ1-1; no reliable D call. Germline CDR1 reads MNHEY; CDR2 reads SVGAGI. Trimming removed 0 bases at V and 6 bases at J, with 8 bases between. The CDR3 has 13 amino acids. CDR3 nucleotides: TGTGCCAGCAGTTACTCGGGCCAGCCTGAAGCTTTCTTT. This gives the protein CASSYSGQPEAFF.

This clone was counted a few times. The CDR3 DNA sequence: TGTGCCAGCAGCTCGGGGGGGTCAGGAAATAATTCACCCCTCCACTTT. It encodes CASSSGGSGNNSPLHF. V is TRBV5-4 and J is TRBJ1-6, with TRBD1 as a possible D gene (5 bases). Germline CDR1 reads SGHNT; CDR2 reads YYREEE (reference sequence). The CDR3 is 16 residues long. Trimming cost V 3 bases and J 5 bases, with 15 bases left between them.

Regarding this clone: This may come from a read error, since a much larger clone is one base off. Distinct nucleotide sequences in the sample also encode this CDR3. J is TRBJ2-5 and V is TRBV4-3; D is unresolved. From germline, CDR1 is LGHNA and CDR2 YSLEER. This CDR3 has 13 residues. Deletions cut 0 bases from V and 3 bases from J, with 5 bases between. CDR3 DNA: TGCGCCAGCAGCCAAGATCGGGAAGAGACCCAGTACTTC. Translating it yields CASSQDREETQYF.

This chain connects TRBV29-1 to TRBJ2-1; 8 nucleotides agree with TRBD1. J was trimmed by 4 bases and V by 5 bases; bases with no gene match: 4. The CDR3 has 13 amino acids. The germline V gene has CDR1 SQVTM and CDR2 ANQGSEA. In DNA, the CDR3 is TGCAGCGTTACAGACAGGGGATACAATGAGCAGTTCTTC. Protein sequence: CSVTDRGYNEQFF.

This clone showed up just a few times. The chain employs TRBV4-2 and TRBJ1-1; no clear D. Trimming removed 1 base from V and 5 bases from J, with 11 bases in between. The V gene's germline CDR1 is LGHNA and CDR2 YNFKEQ. CDR3 size: 14 residues. The CDR3 nucleotides are TGTGCCAGCAGCCAAGTGACCCTCGGGACTGAAGCTTTCTTT. It is translated as CASSQVTLGTEAFF.

As to this clone: Relative to the germline gene, one junction end is altered; a read error may explain this. V gene TRBV7-9 combines with J gene TRBJ2-5; possible D gene TRBD1, 7 bases. Germline V gives CDR1 SEHNR, CDR2 FQNEAQ (reference sequence). This CDR3 spans 14 amino acids. The CDR3 protein is CASSIAGGQETQYF. As DNA, the CDR3 is TGCGCCAGCAGCATCGCAGGGGGGCAAGAGACCCAGTACTTC. Together with reference TRBV7-9 and TRBJ2-5, the CDR3 gives the full variable domain: DTGVSQNPRHKITKRGQNVTFRCDPISEHNRLYWYRQTLGQGPEFLTYFQNEAQLEKSRLLSDRFSAERPKGSFSTLEIQRTEQGDSAMYLCASSIAGGQETQYFGPGTRLLVL.

This clone was picked up one time. The V and J genes are TRBV5-1 and TRBJ1-6, with a tentative D call TRBD1 (6 bases). The CDR3 is made up of 14 amino acids. The germline V gene encodes CDR1 SGHRS and CDR2 YFSETQ. The V end lost 2 bases, the J end lost 10 bases, and 13 bases lay between the germline ends. CDR3: CASSFRGSRSPLHF. The CDR3 nucleotides read TGCGCCAGCAGCTTCAGGGGATCTAGGTCACCCCTCCACTTT.

The CDR3 bases are TGTGCCACCAGCAGCTGGGGGGCCTTGATCTATGAGCAGTTCTTC. As protein: CATSSWGALIYEQFF. The V call is TRBV15, the J call TRBJ2-1; D could derive from TRBD1 or TRBD2 (6 bases each). CDR1 LNHNV and CDR2 YYDKDF come from the germline V gene (reference sequence). CDR3 length: 15 residues. V was shortened by 3 bases and J by 8 bases, with 17 bases between the two germline ends.

This rearrangement joins TRBV30 to TRBJ1-6; D might be TRBD1 (5 bases). V was clipped by 0 bases and J by 7 bases, with 10 bases between them. CDR1 and CDR2 from the germline V gene are GTSNPN and SVGIG (reference sequence). This CDR3 region has 14 residues. The CDR3 DNA follows: TGTGCCTGGAGTGTAGGGACGGGGAATTCACCCCTCCACTTT. Encoded protein: CAWSVGTGNSPLHF.

J is TRBJ1-1 and V is TRBV29-1; no clear D gene. V was pared by 2 bases and J by 3 bases, with 10 bases between. The CDR3 spans 13 residues. CDR1 is SQVTM, CDR2 ANQGSEA, per germline. The CDR3, as DNA: TGCAGCGTTGAACGAACGGGGTACACTGAAGCTTTCTTT. This codes for CSVERTGYTEAFF.

This rearrangement joins TRBV29-1 to TRBJ2-7, with D perhaps matching TRBD1 or TRBD2 (5 bases each). The V end lost 6 bases, the J end lost 0 bases, and 15 bases lay between the germline ends. This CDR3 comprises 14 residues. In germline, CDR1 is SQVTM, CDR2 ANQGSEA. The DNA for the CDR3 is TGCAGCGTCAACCGGGACGCAAGCTCCTACGAGCAGTACTTC. Its protein is CSVNRDASSYEQYF.

The chain couples TRBV20-1 to TRBJ1-1, with D unresolved. Trimming pared 5 bases from V and 7 bases from J, leaving 8 bases between. Germline V gives CDR1 DFQATT, CDR2 SNEGSKA (reference sequence). CDR3 length: 10 amino acids. The CDR3 spells CSAVAGEAFF. The CDR3 nucleotides are TGCAGTGCTGTCGCCGGTGAAGCTTTCTTT.

CDR3 in DNA: TGTGCCAGCGGGGAGGGACACAGGGTTGAAGCTTTCTTT. This codes for CASGEGHRVEAFF. This sequence joins TRBV27 and TRBJ1-1; possibly TRBD1 for D (6 bases). This CDR3 contains 13 residues. CDR1 and CDR2 (germline): MNHEY, SMNVEV (reference sequence). V dropped 8 bases and J dropped 7 bases, with 17 bases sitting between them.

The chain employs TRBV6-5 and TRBJ2-3; D unclear. The CDR3 runs to 15 residues. Germline loops: CDR1 MNHEY, CDR2 SVGAGI. Trimming took 4 bases from V and 0 from J, leaving 11 bases between them. Here the CDR3 DNA reads TGTGCCAGCAGTTCCCCGCTTTCTAGCACAGATACGCAGTATTTT. Amino acid sequence: CASSSPLSSTDTQYF.

The chain employs TRBV10-3 and TRBJ2-3, with D possibly TRBD1 on 5 matching bases. This CDR3 has 16 amino acids. Germline CDR1 ENHRY, CDR2 SYGVKD. Trimming removed 2 bases at V and 6 bases at J, with 18 bases between. CDR3 nucleotides: TGTGCCATCAGTGAGCCGCGCTTGAGACAGACCGATACGCAGTATTTT. Translating gives CAISEPRLRQTDTQYF.

This clone was counted between two and nine times. This chain joins TRBV2 and TRBJ2-3, with 7 positions matching TRBD1. J gave up 5 bases and V 10 bases, and 15 bases lay outside the gene matches. Per the germline V gene, CDR1 is SNHLY and CDR2 is FYNNEI. CDR3 length equals 15 residues. The CDR3 reads CAIANQDDREDTQYF. The CDR3 region has the DNA TGTGCCATCGCAAACCAAGACGACAGGGAAGATACGCAGTATTTT.

In its sample, this clone was seen a few times. The chain uses TRBV4-3 and TRBJ2-7; D unclear. Trimming stripped 6 bases from V and 2 bases from J, with 14 bases between. Germline CDR1 reads LGHNA; CDR2 reads YSLEER. The CDR3 totals 14 residues. Here the CDR3 reads CASSRFRATYEQYF. As DNA, the CDR3 is TGCGCCAGCAGTCGCTTCCGGGCTACCTACGAGCAGTACTTC.

This chain links TRBV7-6 with TRBJ2-7, with 7 bases aligning to TRBD2. This CDR3 region has 15 residues. Trimming at V came to 4 bases and at J to 0 bases, leaving 6 bases not matched to a gene. Germline CDR1 and CDR2: SGHVS and FNYEAQ. In nucleotides, the CDR3 is TGTGCCAGCAGCTCCCTAGCGGACCGCTCCTACGAGCAGTACTTC. It yields the protein CASSSLADRSYEQYF.

This sequence joins TRBV2 and TRBJ2-5; 7 bases map to TRBD2. This CDR3 contains 15 residues. The germline V gene encodes CDR1 SNHLY and CDR2 FYNNEI. The V and J ends lost 7 bases and 2 bases, in that order; junction bases with no gene match: 10. The CDR3: CASTYLGGSQETQYF. CDR3 bases: TGTGCCAGCACCTATCTCGGGGGGTCGCAAGAGACCCAGTACTTC.

Sample share makes this clone medium-sized. This chain joins TRBV6-4 and TRBJ2-2; D may correspond to TRBD1 or TRBD2 (5 bases each). The CDR3 loop spans 14 amino acids. The V end lost 0 bases, the J end lost 3 bases, and 5 bases lay between the germline ends. Germline V gene sequence: CDR1 MRHNA, CDR2 SNTAGT. The CDR3 nucleotides read TGTGCCAGCAGTGACTCGGGGGACACCGGGGAGCTGTTTTTT. It encodes CASSDSGDTGELFF.

This clone has a handful of counts. The CDR3 here is CASSRGNTDTQYF. The CDR3 region has the DNA TGTGCCAGCAGCCGGGGTAACACAGATACGCAGTATTTT. The genes are TRBV2 and TRBJ2-3, with a possible D match to TRBD2 (5 bases). The CDR3 is 13 amino acids. Germline assignment: CDR1 SNHLY and CDR2 FYNNEI. V shed 6 bases and J shed 2 bases, with 9 bases lying between them. The whole variable domain, remainder taken from reference TRBV2 and TRBJ2-3, is EPEVTQTPSHQVTQMGQEVILRCVPISNHLYFYWYRQILGQKVEFLVSFYNNEISEKSEIFDDQFSVERPDGSNFTLKIRSTKLEDSAMYFCASSRGNTDTQYFGPGTRLTVL.

The chain couples TRBV6-5 to TRBJ2-7; either TRBD1 or TRBD2 may supply D (5 bases each). The CDR3 contains 13 residues. The V and J ends lost 8 bases and 4 bases respectively, with 15 bases between them. In germline, CDR1 is MNHEY, CDR2 SVGAGI. The CDR3 reads CASGTASSYEQYF. The CDR3, as DNA: TGTGCCAGCGGGACCGCCAGTAGTTACGAGCAGTACTTC.

The chain uses TRBV15 and TRBJ2-1, with 7 bases fitting TRBD2. The V gene's germline CDR1 is LNHNV and CDR2 YYDKDF (reference sequence). The CDR3 is made up of 17 amino acids. Trimming removed 0 bases from V and 4 bases from J; junction bases left unmatched: 9. The CDR3 is CATSRDREDMKYNEQFF. The CDR3 coding sequence is TGTGCCACCAGCAGAGATCGGGAGGACATGAAGTACAATGAGCAGTTCTTC. The variable domain in full, with the rest retrieved from reference TRBV15 and TRBJ2-1, is DAMVIQNPRYQVTQFGKPVTLSCSQTLNHNVMYWYQQKSSQAPKLLFHYYDKDFNNEADTPDNFQSRRPNTSFCFLDIRSPGLGDTAMYLCATSRDREDMKYNEQFFGPGTRLTVL.